This T cell receptor (beta chain) was captured by sequencing in a study of T-cell reconstitution after alpha-beta-depleted transplantation in children. Researchers prepared the TCRbeta library using unique molecular identifiers, the study reports. TCRdb passed the PCR reads through MiXCR, listing each CDR3 protein once. The data hold hundreds of thousands of distinct CDR3 sequences, with around 12% observed a single time. This clonotype has a count of ten or more. The CDR3 totals 15 residues. V trimming: 0 bases; J trimming: 4 bases; junction bases outside the gene matches: 4. Germline assignment: CDR1 SGHRS and CDR2 YFSETQ.

The chain couples TRBV5-1 to TRBJ2-7; 10 bases agree with TRBD1. The sample here was PBMCs from the stem cell graft donor, taken from the stem cell graft. The sequence derives from a human donor who donated a stem cell graft to a child with combined immunodeficiency. In DNA form, the CDR3 reads TGCGCCAGCAGCTTGGTCCCGGGACAGGGGTACGAGCAGTACTTC. It yields the protein CASSLVPGQGYEQYF. The full variable domain, with the rest looked up from reference TRBV5-1 and TRBJ2-7, is KAGVTQTPRYLIKTRGQQVTLSCSPISGHRSVSWYQQTPGQGLQFLFEYFSETQRNKGNFPGRFSGRQFSNSRSEMNVSTLELGDSALYLCASSLVPGQGYEQYFGPGTRLTVT.